This T cell receptor (beta chain) was found in a study of cytomegalovirus exposure and HLA in healthy donors. Regarding this clone: No antigen is known for it.

Primers: 60 Vbeta forward and 13 Jbeta reverse. The repertoire was sequenced with immunoSEQ multiplex PCR; TCRdb's copy has only in-frame clones and lacks some. The repertoire holds about 150,000 clones, 73% seen once, with 1.5% to 2% in the top ten. Study findings and constraints: Across all donors, roughly uniform sequencing depth was an assumption of the presence/absence analyses. Under in vitro conditions, three CMV-associated chains were confirmed as specific for CMV antigens. Data from an earlier analysis indicated that most TCR beta V segments were productive either about 90% or about 30% of the time. The dataset shows that most TCR sequences were rare, while some public TCRs occurred in many donors.

The sequence came from a woman aged 18-29 years in good health and CMV-seronegative. The specimen sequenced was PBMCs.

CDR3 coding DNA: TGTGCCAGCAGCGGCGGTGGGAGGGGACGGAACTATGGCTACACCTTC. It encodes CASSGGGRGRNYGYTF. The chain recombines TRBV25-1 with TRBJ1-2; a weak D match, TRBD1 (5 bases). The CDR3 totals 16 residues. Germline lookup yields CDR1 MGHDK and CDR2 SYGVNS. The V and J ends lost 6 bases and 2 bases respectively, with 19 bases between them.